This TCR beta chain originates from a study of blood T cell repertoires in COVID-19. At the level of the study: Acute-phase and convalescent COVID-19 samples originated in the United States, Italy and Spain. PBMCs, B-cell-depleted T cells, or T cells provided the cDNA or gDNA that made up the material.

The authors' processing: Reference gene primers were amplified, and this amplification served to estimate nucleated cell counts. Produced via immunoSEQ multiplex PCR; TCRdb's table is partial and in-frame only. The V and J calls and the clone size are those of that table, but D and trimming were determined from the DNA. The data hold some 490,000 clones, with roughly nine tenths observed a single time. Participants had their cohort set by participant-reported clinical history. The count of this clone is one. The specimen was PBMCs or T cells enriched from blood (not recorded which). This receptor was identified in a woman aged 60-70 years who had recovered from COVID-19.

The CDR3 DNA sequence: TGTGCCAGCAGCTGGACAGGTGTTAATCAGCCCCAGCATTTT. It yields the protein CASSWTGVNQPQHF. V is TRBV11-2 and J is TRBJ1-5; 7 bases agree with TRBD1. The CDR3 sequence is 14 residues long. Germline V gives CDR1 SGHAT, CDR2 FQNNGV. The trim removed 4 bases at V and 4 bases at J, leaving 4 bases unmatched.